A selection of T cell receptor beta chains follows, all from one sample in a study of identical twins. Via MiXCR, TCRdb re-called the 5' RACE reads, giving one row per CDR3 protein. Among 420,000 or so distinct CDR3 sequences listed, around 18% were seen once. Sequenced: naive T cells sorted from blood. These receptors came from a man aged 45-65 years in good health. The CDR3 runs from the conserved cysteine through the conserved F or W. D genes are given only for firm matches. Clone size is not always given. Where it is, it says once, few, many or a class for expanded clones.

D gene	clone size	V gene	CDR3 length	J gene	CDR3 DNA	CDR3 protein
.	many	TRBV24-1	12	TRBJ2-7	TGTGCCACCAGTGATGCCGTCTACGAGCAGTACTTC	CATSDAVYEQYF
.	many	TRBV20-1	17	TRBJ2-1	TGCAGTGCTAGAGATTCGACGGGGGGCGCATCCTACAATGAGCAGTTCTTC	CSARDSTGGASYNEQFF
.	many	TRBV9	15	TRBJ2-1	TGTGCCAGCAGCCCTAACCAGATCGAGGGGAATGAGCAGTTCTTC	CASSPNQIEGNEQFF
.	few	TRBV12-3/TRBV12-4	14	TRBJ1-4	TGTGCCAGCAGTTTAGAGGGGAAAATCGGAAAACTGTTTTTT	CASSLEGKIGKLFF
.	many	TRBV27	13	TRBJ2-7	TGTGCCAGCAGCTTACGGGGCACCTACGAGCAGTACTTC	CASSLRGTYEQYF
TRBD1	many	TRBV3-1	15	TRBJ1-1	TGTGCCAGCAGCCAAGATCTACAGGGGCTCACTGAAGCTTTCTTT	CASSQDLQGLTEAFF
.	many	TRBV3-1	16	TRBJ2-3	TGTGCCAGCAGCCAAGAGCGGGGTCTCAGCACAGATACGCAGTATTTT	CASSQERGLSTDTQYF
TRBD1	many	TRBV5-1	14	TRBJ2-7	TGCGCCAGCAGCCCTACTGGGACAGGGGGCGAGCAGTACTTC	CASSPTGTGGEQYF
.	few	TRBV24-1	13	TRBJ2-5	TGTGCCACCAGTGATTTGTACGGGAAGACCCAGTACTTC	CATSDLYGKTQYF
TRBD2	.	TRBV6-2/TRBV6-3	15	TRBJ2-3	TGTGCCAGCAGTTTCCAAGCGGGGGGCACAGATACGCAGTATTTT	CASSFQAGGTDTQYF
.	many	TRBV9	15	TRBJ2-2	TGTGCCAGCAGCGTCACCGTCCGGGACCCCCAGGGGCTGTTTTTT	CASSVTVRDPQGLFF
.	.	TRBV27	15	TRBJ2-1	TGTGCCAGCAGATTAGGGACTGTCTCCTACAATGAGCAGTTCTTC	CASRLGTVSYNEQFF
.	.	TRBV7-9	17	TRBJ1-4	TGTGCCAGCAGCGTCCGGGGACTAGTGGCGGCTAATGAAAAACTGTTTTTT	CASSVRGLVAANEKLFF
.	many	TRBV10-3	13	TRBJ2-2	TGTGCCATCAGTGAAGGGGGGACCGGGGAGCTGTTTTTT	CAISEGGTGELFF
.	.	TRBV2	13	TRBJ2-2	TGTGCCAGCGTCAGCCAAATAGGCGGGGAGCTGTTTTTT	CASVSQIGGELFF
.	.	TRBV6-1	14	TRBJ2-5	TGTGCCAGCAGCCTAAAGACGGCACAAGAGACCCAGTACTTC	CASSLKTAQETQYF
TRBD1	.	TRBV7-8	14	TRBJ1-1	TGTGCCAGCAGCTCAAACAGGGGAAGAACTGAAGCTTTCTTT	CASSSNRGRTEAFF
.	.	TRBV28	16	TRBJ2-1	TGTGCCAGCAGTTCCTACGGGGCACGGGCCTACAATGAGCAGTTCTTC	CASSSYGARAYNEQFF
.	many	TRBV10-3	15	TRBJ2-3	TGTGCCATCAGTATTCGGGACGAGTCCATAGATACGCAGTATTTT	CAISIRDESIDTQYF
.	.	TRBV7-2	15	TRBJ2-3	TGTGCCAGCAGCTTAGGCGGCATTACGGTCGATACGCAGTATTTT	CASSLGGITVDTQYF